This T cell receptor (beta chain) derives from a study of CD4 T cells in relation to SARS-CoV-2 and coronaviruses (dated by TCRdb to about 2021). Describing the broader study: In the ViraFEST assay, PBMCs were cultured with antigen for about 11 days, after which TCR beta CDR3s were sequenced to identify clonal expansions specific to the antigen. A median age of around 35 years, with a range of about 21 to 75 years, was recorded for the full convalescent cohort of 12 to 13 patients. The approximately twelve convalescent patients included 8 males and 4 females; two subjects were Hispanic. Using patient-derived lymphoblastoid cell lines, the shared crossreactive spike epitopes were mapped to their HLA restriction. At the level of individual TCR clonotypes, the study measured memory CD4+ T cell crossreactivity between SARS-CoV-2 spike protein and common cold coronavirus spike proteins. The Adaptive Biotechnologies TCR-sequencing kit was used for samples from three pre-COVID donors and for the naive versus memory experiments, whereas the other data were Illumina-based. A different, Illumina-based TCR-beta assay was used to sequence expansion assays from other donors in the study.

CEF-cultured naive and memory CD4+ T cell DNA received survey-level immunoSEQ TCR-beta sequencing. Concerning the study's data processing: During preprocessing, nonproductive sequences were removed, as were CDR3s that did not start with C, did not end with F or W, or were shorter than 7 amino acids. Antigen-specific clonotypes were called with the MANAFEST web app, based on expansion relative to reference and other culture wells. A clone was considered positive if significant expansion relative to the reference culture was observed in 2 of 3 replicate wells at an FDR below 0.05. To be called positive, a clone also had to show significant expansion compared with every other tandem well and an odds ratio greater than 5. Cultured and uncultured naive and memory CD4+ repertoires were searched for previously identified spike- and CEF-reactive CDR3s. CDR3 homology was measured as pairwise Levenshtein distance, computed with the stringdist R package after trimming three terminal residues from each end. Held by TCRdb, this immuneACCESS table contains in-frame sequences only and omits some clones. Under half of the omission traces to an unresolved V gene where checked; the cause of the rest is unknown. For V, J and clone size, that table is used; D and trimming come from the DNA. For this sample there are about 38,000 clones; around four fifths appear just once. Jointly, the top ten make up about a fifth of the sample.

Naive and memory CD4+ T cells were separated from cryopreserved PBMCs by first enriching for CD4 and then performing EasySep naive CD4+ T cell enrichment. Sorted naive or memory CD4+ T cells (10^5) were cultured 1:1 with T cell-depleted PBMCs and CEF peptides for over eight days. In general, every peptide culture condition was set up in three replicate wells. PBMCs were isolated from leukapheresis product or whole blood by Ficoll-Paque PLUS gradient centrifugation. The PBMCs went either fresh into the expansion assay or into cryopreservation at -140 degrees C. The QIAamp Micro DNA Kit was used to extract genomic DNA from the CD4+ T cells. Results the study describes overall, beyond this receptor: Significantly weaker SARS-CoV-2-driven expansion was shown by crossreactive clones than by monoreactive clones, consistent with antigenic imprinting. Naive versus memory sequencing indicated the assay detects memory recall responses rather than primary responses primed during culture. Crossreactivity analysis was centred on spike protein, so crossreactivity against other viral proteins was not assessed. The study was limited by small numbers of patients and tested TCRs. Around three fifths of donors had memory CD4+ clonotypes that crossrecognized SARS-CoV-2 and at least one common cold coronavirus spike. No donor contributed both pre-pandemic and post-infection samples, which limited tracing the source of pre-existing responses.

From the cysteine through the phenylalanine, the CDR3 covers 14 amino acids. This entry keeps only the CDR3 DNA: 42 bases, framed from base 1. Trimming costs V 2 bases and J 6 bases, and their ends lie 12 bases apart. Taken from the germline V gene, the CDR1 and CDR2 loops are SGHRS and YFSETQ. The sample holds a few counts of this clone. No cognate antigen has been identified for it. Per-base qualities were not stored, and no clone one base away is much larger. The specimen was memory CD4+ T cells from PBMCs, cultured in vitro. The sample's cell subset or site label, in plain terms: memory (non-naive) CD4+ T cells. In this chain, TRBV5-1 is recombined with TRBJ2-1, and TRBD1 may be the D gene, going by 6 matching bases. The sequence derives from an adult with COVID-19. Here the CDR3 is given as CASSFIKGGNEQFF. The DNA sequence reads TGCGCCAGCAGCTTTATAAAAGGGGGCAATGAGCAGTTCTTC.